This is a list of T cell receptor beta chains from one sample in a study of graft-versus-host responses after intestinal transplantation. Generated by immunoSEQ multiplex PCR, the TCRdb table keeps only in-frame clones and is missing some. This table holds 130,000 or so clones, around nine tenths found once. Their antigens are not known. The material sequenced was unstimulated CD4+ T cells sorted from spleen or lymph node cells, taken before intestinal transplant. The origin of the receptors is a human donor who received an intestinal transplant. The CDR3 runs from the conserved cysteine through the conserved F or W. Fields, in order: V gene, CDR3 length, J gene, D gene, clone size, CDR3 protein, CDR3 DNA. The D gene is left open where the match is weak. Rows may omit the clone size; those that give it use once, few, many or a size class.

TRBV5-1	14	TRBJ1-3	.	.	CASSYGTSGNTIYF	TGCGCCAGCAGCTACGGGACTTCCGGAAACACCATATATTTT
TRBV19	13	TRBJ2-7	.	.	CASSIGRYYEQYF	TGTGCCAGTAGTATAGGCAGATACTACGAGCAGTACTTC
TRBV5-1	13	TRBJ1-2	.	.	CASSLERSGGYTF	TGCGCCAGCAGCTTGGAACGGTCTGGTGGCTACACCTTC
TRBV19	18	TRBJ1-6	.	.	CASSRIDTQLSYNSPLHF	TGTGCCAGTAGTCGGATCGACACCCAACTCTCCTATAATTCACCCCTCCACTTT
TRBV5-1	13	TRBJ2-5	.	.	CASSLGEKETQYF	TGCGCCAGCAGCTTGGGGGAAAAAGAGACCCAGTACTTC
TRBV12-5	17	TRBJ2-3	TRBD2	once	CASGLDRSGALTDTQYF	TGTGCTAGTGGTTTGGATCGTAGCGGGGCCCTCACAGATACGCAGTATTTT
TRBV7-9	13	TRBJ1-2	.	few	CASSLGQEGGYTF	TGTGCCAGCAGCTTAGGCCAGGAAGGTGGCTACACCTTC
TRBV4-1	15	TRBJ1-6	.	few	CASSQDFTGNSPLHF	TGCGCCAGCAGCCAAGATTTTACGGGGAATTCACCCCTCCACTTT
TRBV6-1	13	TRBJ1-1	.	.	CASSPIRGTEAFF	TGTGCCAGCAGCCCGATTAGAGGCACTGAAGCTTTCTTT
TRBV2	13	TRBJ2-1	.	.	CASTPVGYNEQFF	TGTGCCAGCACTCCAGTCGGGTACAATGAGCAGTTCTTC
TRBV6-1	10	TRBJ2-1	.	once	CATPDNEQFF	TGTGCCACCCCGGATAATGAGCAGTTCTTC
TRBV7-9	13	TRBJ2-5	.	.	CASKPGHWETQYF	TGTGCCAGCAAACCGGGACATTGGGAGACCCAGTACTTC
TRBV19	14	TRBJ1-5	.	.	CASSVTQANQPQHF	TGTGCCAGTAGTGTGACACAGGCGAATCAGCCCCAGCATTTT
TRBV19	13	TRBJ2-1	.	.	CASSPGIRGEQFF	TGTGCCAGTAGTCCGGGTATTAGAGGTGAGCAGTTCTTC
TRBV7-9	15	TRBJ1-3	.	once	CASSTRTQDGDTIYF	TGTGCCAGCAGCACCAGGACGCAGGATGGTGACACCATATATTTT
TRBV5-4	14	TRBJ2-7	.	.	CASSLDADEREQYF	TGTGCCAGCAGCTTGGATGCGGACGAGAGAGAGCAGTACTTC
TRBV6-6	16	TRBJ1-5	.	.	CASSPQPGTVNQPQHF	TGTGCCAGCAGTCCGCAACCCGGGACCGTAAATCAGCCCCAGCATTTT
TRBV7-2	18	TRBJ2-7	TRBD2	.	CASSFMTSGGRLLYEQYF	TGTGCCAGCAGCTTCATGACTAGCGGGGGCCGCCTCCTTTACGAGCAGTACTTC
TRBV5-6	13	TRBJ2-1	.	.	CASSLWASHEQFF	TGTGCCAGCAGCTTGTGGGCTAGCCATGAGCAGTTCTTC
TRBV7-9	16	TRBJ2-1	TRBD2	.	CASSLKTSGTPHEQFF	TGTGCCAGCAGCCTCAAGACTAGCGGCACCCCTCATGAGCAGTTCTTC
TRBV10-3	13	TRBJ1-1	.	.	CAIKNHANTEAFF	TGTGCCATCAAAAACCATGCCAACACTGAAGCTTTCTTT
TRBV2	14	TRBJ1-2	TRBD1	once	CASSLLGTGYGYTF	TGTGCCAGCAGTCTTTTAGGGACAGGCTATGGCTACACCTTC
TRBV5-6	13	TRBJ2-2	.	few	CASSLAPNRELFF	TGTGCCAGCAGCTTGGCTCCTAATAGGGAGCTGTTTTTT
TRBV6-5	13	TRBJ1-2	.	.	CASSEWQFYGYTF	TGTGCCAGCAGTGAATGGCAGTTTTATGGCTACACCTTC
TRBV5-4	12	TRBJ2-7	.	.	CASSGAVNEQYF	TGTGCCAGCAGCGGGGCCGTCAACGAGCAGTACTTC
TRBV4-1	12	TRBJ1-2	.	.	CASSRDNYGYTF	TGCGCCAGCAGCCGAGATAACTATGGCTACACCTTC
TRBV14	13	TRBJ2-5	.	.	CASSQGGGETQYF	TGTGCCAGCAGCCAAGGGGGCGGGGAGACCCAGTACTTC
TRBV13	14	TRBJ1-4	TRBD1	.	CASSPRTGGEKLFF	TGTGCCAGCAGCCCCAGGACAGGGGGGGAAAAACTGTTTTTT
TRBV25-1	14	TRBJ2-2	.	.	CASSEGLYAGELFF	TGTGCCAGCAGTGAGGGGTTATACGCCGGGGAGCTGTTTTTT
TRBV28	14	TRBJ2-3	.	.	CATLRPGDTDTQYF	TGTGCCACCCTTAGGCCAGGGGACACAGATACGCAGTATTTT
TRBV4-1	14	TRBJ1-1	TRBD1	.	CASAQGQMNTEAFF	TGCGCCAGCGCCCAGGGACAGATGAACACTGAAGCTTTCTTT
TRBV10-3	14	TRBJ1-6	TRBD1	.	CAISPGQVGSPLHF	TGTGCCATTAGCCCGGGACAGGTGGGATCACCCCTCCACTTT
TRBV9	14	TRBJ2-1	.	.	CASSVDLGLNEQFF	TGTGCCAGCAGCGTAGACTTGGGGCTGAATGAGCAGTTCTTC
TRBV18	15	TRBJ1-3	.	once	CASSTGSTAGNTIYF	TGTGCCAGCTCAACGGGGAGTACAGCCGGAAACACCATATATTTT
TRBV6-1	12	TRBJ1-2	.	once	CASSENRYGYTF	TGTGCCAGCAGTGAGAATAGATATGGCTACACCTTC
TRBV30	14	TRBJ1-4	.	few	CAWSVGGIWEKLFF	TGTGCCTGGAGTGTCGGGGGGATCTGGGAAAAACTGTTTTTT
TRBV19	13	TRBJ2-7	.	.	CASSPRQFYEQYF	TGTGCCAGTAGCCCGAGACAGTTTTACGAGCAGTACTTC
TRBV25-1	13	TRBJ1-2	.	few	CASSSGAYYGYTF	TGTGCCAGCAGTTCCGGTGCCTACTATGGCTACACCTTC
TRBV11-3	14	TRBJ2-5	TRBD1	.	CASSLGDRAETQYF	TGTGCCAGCAGCTTAGGTGACAGGGCAGAGACCCAGTACTTC
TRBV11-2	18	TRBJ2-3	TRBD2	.	CASSLEGPAGAFTDTQYF	TGTGCCAGCAGCTTAGAGGGTCCAGCGGGGGCGTTCACAGATACGCAGTATTTT
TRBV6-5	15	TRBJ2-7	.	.	CASSPRATLSYEQYF	TGTGCCAGCAGTCCCCGGGCTACCCTCTCCTACGAGCAGTACTTC
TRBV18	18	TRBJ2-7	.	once	CASSLSTGSTPLSYEQYF	TGTGCCAGCTCACTCTCAACAGGGTCAACCCCTTTGTCCTACGAGCAGTACTTC
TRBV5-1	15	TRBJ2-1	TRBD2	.	CASRGSGGTYNEQFF	TGCGCCAGCAGGGGGAGCGGGGGCACCTACAATGAGCAGTTCTTC
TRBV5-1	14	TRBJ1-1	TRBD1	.	CASSLGDRASEAFF	TGCGCCAGCAGCCTGGGGGACAGGGCTAGTGAAGCTTTCTTT
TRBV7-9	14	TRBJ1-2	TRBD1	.	CASKTDRGSSGYTF	TGTGCCAGCAAGACGGACAGGGGATCGAGCGGCTACACCTTC
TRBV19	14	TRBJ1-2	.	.	CASSPGHLGYGYTF	TGTGCCAGTAGTCCGGGACACCTGGGTTATGGCTACACCTTC
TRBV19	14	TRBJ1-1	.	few	CASSIHILNTEAFF	TGTGCCAGTAGTATTCATATTCTGAACACTGAAGCTTTCTTT
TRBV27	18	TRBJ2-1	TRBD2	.	CASSGARSGTSGFREQFF	TGTGCCAGCAGTGGGGCTCGGTCGGGGACTAGCGGGTTCCGAGAGCAGTTCTTC
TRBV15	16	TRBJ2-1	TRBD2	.	CATSRDRLAGDNEQFF	TGTGCCACCAGCAGAGATCGCCTAGCGGGGGACAATGAGCAGTTCTTC